Following are 3 T cell receptor beta chains from one sample sequenced in a study of regulatory T cells in long-lasting Graves disease. Sequencing libraries for TCR beta were prepared with iRepertoire HTBI primers and Arm-PCR of CDR3 regions. TCRdb fed the multiplex PCR reads into MiXCR, producing one record per CDR3 protein. The sample records 400,000 to 500,000 distinct CDR3 sequences, under 15% being singletons. Time point reported: newly diagnosed GD, antithyroid drugs for less than 3 months. Extracted RNA from PBMCs served as the source of the TCR library. The same data also went into a second study, on T cells in Graves' hyperthyroidism and ophthalmopathy.

Sample: peripheral blood mononuclear cells (PBMCs), taken at new diagnosis, from a patient treated with antithyroid drugs. Receptor source: a woman aged 25-40 years with Graves disease.

Points on this clonotype: This may stem from a read error, because a much larger clone lies one nucleotide away. The chain couples TRBV5-1 to TRBJ1-1, with no clear D. The CDR3 runs to 15 residues. CDR1 is SGHRS and CDR2 is YFSETQ in the germline V gene. CDR3 sequence: CAGSPEVGGDTEAFF. The CDR3 DNA is TGCGCCGGCAGCCCGGAGGTTGGTGGGGACACTGAAGCTTTCTTT.

This clonotype was seen repeatedly, ten times or more. This sequence joins TRBV7-3 and TRBJ2-1, with 9 bases lining up with TRBD2. Unmatched junction bases numbered 17, after V lost 2 bases and J lost 0 bases. The CDR3 totals 21 residues. Germline assignment: CDR1 SGHTA and CDR2 FQGTGA. The CDR3 region is CASSLERGEPGLHSSYNEQFF. The CDR3 DNA sequence: TGTGCCAGCAGCTTAGAGCGGGGGGAACCGGGACTTCATAGCTCCTACAATGAGCAGTTCTTC.

This clonotype came up many times. V usage is TRBV7-9 and J usage is TRBJ2-7; 8 bases map to TRBD1. The germline V gene has CDR1 SEHNR and CDR2 FQNEAQ (reference sequence). The CDR3 is made up of 15 amino acids. V was clipped by 4 bases and J by 2 bases; unmatched bases: 7. This CDR3 is CASSSQTGETYEQYF. CDR3 DNA sequence: TGTGCCAGCAGCTCCCAGACAGGGGAAACCTACGAGCAGTACTTC.